The entry below gives a single T cell receptor (beta chain) sequence along with its context. Its antigen is unidentified. The data derive from a study of cytomegalovirus exposure and HLA in healthy donors. Study-wide context: Clustering assigned 70% to 90% of the approximately 400 genotyped donors to the Caucasian-associated ancestry cluster. Study-wide results and limits: Associated with cytomegalovirus, according to the listing, were 150 to 200 TCR beta chains. HLA restriction was apparent for most CMV-associated TCR beta chains in a later analysis.

The CDR3 is made up of 15 amino acids. Germline-derived CDR1 and CDR2 are MNHNS and SASEGT. Losses at the gene ends were 1 base for V and 3 bases for J; bases not matched to a gene: 6. PCR employed 60 Vbeta and 13 Jbeta primers. Produced via immunoSEQ multiplex PCR; TCRdb's table is partial and in-frame only. The sample lists 120,000 to 150,000 clones; around 83% were seen once. The sequencing sample was made of PBMCs. The chain joins TRBV6-1 to TRBJ2-7; 7 bases line up with TRBD2. This TCR was recovered from a male donor in good health and CMV-seropositive. CDR3 protein: CASSEGGGPGYEQYF. The CDR3 region has the DNA TGTGCCAGCAGTGAAGGGGGGGGACCGGGCTACGAGCAGTACTTC.